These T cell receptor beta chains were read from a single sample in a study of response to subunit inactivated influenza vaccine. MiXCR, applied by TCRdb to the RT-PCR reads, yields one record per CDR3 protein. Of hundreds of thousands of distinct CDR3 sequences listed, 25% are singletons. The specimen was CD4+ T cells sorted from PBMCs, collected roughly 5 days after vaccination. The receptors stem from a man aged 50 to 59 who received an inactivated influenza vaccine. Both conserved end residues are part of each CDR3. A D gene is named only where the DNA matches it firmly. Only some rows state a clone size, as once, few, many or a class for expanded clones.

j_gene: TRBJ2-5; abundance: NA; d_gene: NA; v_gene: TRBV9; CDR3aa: CASSVDEGRETQYF; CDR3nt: TGTGCCAGCAGCGTAGACGAGGGAAGGGAGACCCAGTACTTC
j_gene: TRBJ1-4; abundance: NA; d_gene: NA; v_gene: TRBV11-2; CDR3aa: CASSRGAGTLGEKLFF; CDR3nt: TGTGCCAGCAGCCGAGGCGCCGGGACACTGGGTGAAAAACTGTTTTTT
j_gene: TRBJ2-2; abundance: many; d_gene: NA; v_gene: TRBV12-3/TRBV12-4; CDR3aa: CASGAGYNGELFF; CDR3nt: TGTGCCAGCGGCGCAGGGTACAACGGGGAGCTGTTTTTT
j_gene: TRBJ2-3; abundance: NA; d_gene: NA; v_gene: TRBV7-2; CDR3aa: CASSTGLLTDTQYF; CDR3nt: TGTGCCAGCAGCACGGGACTCCTCACAGATACGCAGTATTTT
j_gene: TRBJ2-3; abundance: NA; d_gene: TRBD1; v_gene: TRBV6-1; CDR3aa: CASSLRDRYTDTQYF; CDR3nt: TGTGCCAGCAGTCTCCGGGACAGATACACAGATACGCAGTATTTT
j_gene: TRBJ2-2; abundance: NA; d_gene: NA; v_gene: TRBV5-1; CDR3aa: CASSLSATGELFF; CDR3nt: TGCGCCAGCAGCTTGAGCGCCACCGGGGAGCTGTTTTTT
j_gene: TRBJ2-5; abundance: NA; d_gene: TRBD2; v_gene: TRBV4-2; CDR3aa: CASSLTGTSGGAGETQYF; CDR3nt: TGTGCCAGCAGCCTTACCGGGACTAGCGGGGGGGCCGGGGAGACCCAGTACTTC
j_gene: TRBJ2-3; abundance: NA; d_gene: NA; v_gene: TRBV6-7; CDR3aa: CASNQSQTPASTDTQYF; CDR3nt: TGTGCCAGCAACCAATCCCAGACTCCAGCTAGCACAGATACGCAGTATTTT
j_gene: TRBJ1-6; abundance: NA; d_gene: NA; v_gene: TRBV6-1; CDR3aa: CASRPGTAVTPLHF; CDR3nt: TGTGCCAGCAGGCCCGGGACGGCCGTAACACCCCTCCACTTT
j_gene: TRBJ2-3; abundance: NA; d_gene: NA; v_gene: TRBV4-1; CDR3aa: CASSQQGGRSDTQYF; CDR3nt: TGCGCCAGCAGCCAACAGGGGGGGAGGTCAGATACGCAGTATTTT
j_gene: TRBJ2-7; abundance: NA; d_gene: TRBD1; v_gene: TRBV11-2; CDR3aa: CASSLNQGQGPYEQYF; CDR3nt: TGTGCCAGCAGCTTAAATCAGGGACAGGGACCGTACGAGCAGTACTTC
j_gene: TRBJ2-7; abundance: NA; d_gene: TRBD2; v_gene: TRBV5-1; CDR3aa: CASSWGLAGSGEQYF; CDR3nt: TGCGCCAGCAGCTGGGGACTAGCGGGGTCCGGAGAGCAGTACTTC
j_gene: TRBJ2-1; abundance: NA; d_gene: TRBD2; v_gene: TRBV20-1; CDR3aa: CSAGGRSGGRNEQFF; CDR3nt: TGCAGTGCTGGGGGACGGAGTGGCGGGAGAAATGAGCAGTTCTTC
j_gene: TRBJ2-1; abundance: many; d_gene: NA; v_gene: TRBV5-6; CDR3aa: CASSPTRGGSVGEQFF; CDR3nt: TGTGCCAGCAGCCCCACTAGGGGGGGCTCTGTAGGTGAGCAGTTCTTC
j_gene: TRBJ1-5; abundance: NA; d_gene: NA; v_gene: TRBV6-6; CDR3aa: CASSQDVSQPQHF; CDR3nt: TGTGCCAGCAGTCAGGACGTTTCTCAGCCCCAGCATTTT
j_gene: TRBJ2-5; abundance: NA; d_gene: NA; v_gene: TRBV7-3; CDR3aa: CASSEDGETQYF; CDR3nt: TGTGCCAGCAGCGAGGACGGGGAGACCCAGTACTTC
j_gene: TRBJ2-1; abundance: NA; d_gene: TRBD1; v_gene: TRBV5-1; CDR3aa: CASSETGSPYNEQFF; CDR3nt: TGCGCCAGCAGCGAGACAGGGTCCCCTTACAATGAGCAGTTCTTC
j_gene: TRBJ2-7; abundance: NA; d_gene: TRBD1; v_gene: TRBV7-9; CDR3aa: CASSLSQDRPYEQYF; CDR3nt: TGTGCCAGCAGCTTAAGTCAGGACAGGCCCTACGAGCAGTACTTC
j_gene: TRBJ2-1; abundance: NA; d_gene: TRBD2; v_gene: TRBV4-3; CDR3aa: CASSRPSGRGGEQFF; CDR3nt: TGCGCCAGCAGCCGGCCTAGCGGGAGGGGGGGTGAGCAGTTCTTC
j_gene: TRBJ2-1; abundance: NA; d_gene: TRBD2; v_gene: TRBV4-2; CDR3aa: CASSHSGRSHEQFF; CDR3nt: TGTGCCAGCAGCCATAGCGGGAGAAGCCATGAGCAGTTCTTC
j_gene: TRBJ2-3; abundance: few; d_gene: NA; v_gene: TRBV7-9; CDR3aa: CASSLIRSSTDTQYF; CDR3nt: TGTGCCAGCAGCTTAATCAGGTCTAGCACAGATACGCAGTATTTT
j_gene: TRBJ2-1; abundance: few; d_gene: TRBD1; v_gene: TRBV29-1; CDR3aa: CSVVGQGRSYNEQFF; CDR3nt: TGCAGCGTCGTCGGACAGGGAAGATCCTACAATGAGCAGTTCTTC